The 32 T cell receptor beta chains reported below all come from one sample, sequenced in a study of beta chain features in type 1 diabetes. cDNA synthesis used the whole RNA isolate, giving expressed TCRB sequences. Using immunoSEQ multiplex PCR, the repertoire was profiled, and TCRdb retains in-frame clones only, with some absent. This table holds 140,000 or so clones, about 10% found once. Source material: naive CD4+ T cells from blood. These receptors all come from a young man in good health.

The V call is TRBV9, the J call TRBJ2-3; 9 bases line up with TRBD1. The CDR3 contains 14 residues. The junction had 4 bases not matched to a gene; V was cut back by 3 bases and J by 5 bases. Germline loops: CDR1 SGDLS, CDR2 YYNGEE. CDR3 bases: TGTGCCAGCAGCGAACAGGGGGCGGGAGATACGCAGTATTTT. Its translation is CASSEQGAGDTQYF.

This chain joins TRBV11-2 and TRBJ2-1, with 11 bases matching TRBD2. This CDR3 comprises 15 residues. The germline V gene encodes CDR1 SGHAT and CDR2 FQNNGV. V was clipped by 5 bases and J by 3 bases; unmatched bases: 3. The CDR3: CASSPGLAGYNEQFF. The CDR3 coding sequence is TGTGCCAGCAGCCCCGGACTAGCGGGCTACAATGAGCAGTTCTTC. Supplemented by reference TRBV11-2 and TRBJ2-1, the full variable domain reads EAGVAQSPRYKIIEKRQSVAFWCNPISGHATLYWYQQILGQGPKLLIQFQNNGVVDDSQLPKDRFSAERLKGVDSTLKIQPAKLEDSAVYLCASSPGLAGYNEQFFGPGTRLTVL.

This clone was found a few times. CDR3 nucleotide sequence: TGTGCCAGCAGCTTGGGAGTTGATTCACCCCTCCACTTT. This translates into CASSLGVDSPLHF. The J gene is TRBJ1-6, the V gene TRBV5-4; D unclear. Germline assignment: CDR1 SGHNT and CDR2 YYREEE (reference sequence). V shed 0 bases and J shed 8 bases, with 6 bases lying between them. This CDR3 comprises 13 residues.

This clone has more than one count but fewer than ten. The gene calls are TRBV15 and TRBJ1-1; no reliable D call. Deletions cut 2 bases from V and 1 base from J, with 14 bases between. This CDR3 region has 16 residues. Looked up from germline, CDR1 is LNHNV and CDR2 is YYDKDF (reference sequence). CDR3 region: CATSRIGFPGNTEAFF. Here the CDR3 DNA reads TGTGCCACCAGCAGAATCGGCTTTCCAGGGAACACTGAAGCTTTCTTT.

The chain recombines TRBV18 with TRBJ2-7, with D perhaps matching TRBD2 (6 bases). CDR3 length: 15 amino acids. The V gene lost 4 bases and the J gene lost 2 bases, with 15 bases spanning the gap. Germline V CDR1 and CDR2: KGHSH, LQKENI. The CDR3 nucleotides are TGTGCCAGCTCACGGACTACAGGTTCTACCTACGAGCAGTACTTC. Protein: CASSRTTGSTYEQYF.

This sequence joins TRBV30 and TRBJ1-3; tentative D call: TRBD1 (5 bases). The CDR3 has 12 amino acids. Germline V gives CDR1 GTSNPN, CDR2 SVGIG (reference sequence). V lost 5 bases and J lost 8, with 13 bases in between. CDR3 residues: CAWAQGVYTIYF. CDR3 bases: TGTGCCTGGGCCCAAGGGGTATACACCATATATTTT.

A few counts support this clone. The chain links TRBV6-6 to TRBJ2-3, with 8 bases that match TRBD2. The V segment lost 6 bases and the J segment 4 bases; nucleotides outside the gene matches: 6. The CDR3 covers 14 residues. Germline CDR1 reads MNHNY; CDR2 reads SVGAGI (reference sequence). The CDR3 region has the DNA TGTGCCAGCAGGCTCGGGGGGGCCCCAGATACGCAGTATTTT. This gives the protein CASRLGGAPDTQYF.

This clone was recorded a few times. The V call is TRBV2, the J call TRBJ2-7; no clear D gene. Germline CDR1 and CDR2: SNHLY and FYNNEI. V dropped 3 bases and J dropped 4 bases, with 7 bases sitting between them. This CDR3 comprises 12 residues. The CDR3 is CASSDSRYEQYF. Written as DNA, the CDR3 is TGTGCCAGCAGTGATTCCCGGTACGAGCAGTACTTC.

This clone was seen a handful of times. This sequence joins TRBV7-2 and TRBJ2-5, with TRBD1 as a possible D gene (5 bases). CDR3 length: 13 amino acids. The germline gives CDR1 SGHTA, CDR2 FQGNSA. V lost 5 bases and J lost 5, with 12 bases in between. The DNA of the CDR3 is TGTGCCAGCAGCCTACAGGTCCCTGAGACCCAGTACTTC. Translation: CASSLQVPETQYF.

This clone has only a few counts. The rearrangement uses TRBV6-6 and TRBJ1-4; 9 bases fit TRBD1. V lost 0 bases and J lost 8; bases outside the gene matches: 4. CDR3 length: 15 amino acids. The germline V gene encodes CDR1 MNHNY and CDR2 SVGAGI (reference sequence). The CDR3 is CASSYSPGQGEKLFF. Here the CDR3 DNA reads TGTGCCAGCAGTTACTCACCGGGACAGGGAGAAAAACTGTTTTTT.

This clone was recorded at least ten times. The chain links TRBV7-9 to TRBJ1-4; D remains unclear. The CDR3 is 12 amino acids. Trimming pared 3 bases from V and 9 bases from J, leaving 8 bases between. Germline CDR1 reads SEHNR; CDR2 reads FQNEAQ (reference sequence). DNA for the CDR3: TGTGCCAGCAGCTTTTCCAGGCAAAAACTGTTTTTT. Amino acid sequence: CASSFSRQKLFF.

The CDR3 sequence: CASSLAIAGATQETQYF. CDR3 in DNA: TGCGCCAGCAGCTTGGCCATTGCGGGGGCAACCCAAGAGACCCAGTACTTC. The chain couples TRBV5-1 to TRBJ2-5, with D possibly TRBD2 on 7 matching bases. Trimming stripped 0 bases from V and 1 base from J, with 16 bases between. The CDR3 has 17 amino acids. The V gene's germline CDR1 is SGHRS and CDR2 YFSETQ. Filled out from reference TRBV5-1 and TRBJ2-5, the complete variable domain reads KAGVTQTPRYLIKTRGQQVTLSCSPISGHRSVSWYQQTPGQGLQFLFEYFSETQRNKGNFPGRFSGRQFSNSRSEMNVSTLELGDSALYLCASSLAIAGATQETQYFGPGTRLLVL.

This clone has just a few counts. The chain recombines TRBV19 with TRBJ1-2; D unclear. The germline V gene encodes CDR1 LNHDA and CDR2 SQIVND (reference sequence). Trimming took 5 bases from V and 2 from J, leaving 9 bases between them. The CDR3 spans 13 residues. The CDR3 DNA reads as TGTGCCAGTAGTTACAGATCAAACTATGGCTACACCTTC. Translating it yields CASSYRSNYGYTF.

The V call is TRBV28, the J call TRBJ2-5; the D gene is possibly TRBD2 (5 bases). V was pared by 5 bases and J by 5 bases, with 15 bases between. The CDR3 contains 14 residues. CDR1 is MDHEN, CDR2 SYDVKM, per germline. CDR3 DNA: TGTGCCAGCAGTCCGAGATCCCCGGGGGAGACCCAGTACTTC. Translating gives CASSPRSPGETQYF.

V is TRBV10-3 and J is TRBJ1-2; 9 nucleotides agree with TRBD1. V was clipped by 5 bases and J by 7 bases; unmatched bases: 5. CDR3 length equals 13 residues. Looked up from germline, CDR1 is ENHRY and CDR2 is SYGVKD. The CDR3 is CAISRTGEGGYTF. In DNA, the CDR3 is TGTGCCATCAGTCGGACAGGGGAGGGTGGCTACACCTTC.

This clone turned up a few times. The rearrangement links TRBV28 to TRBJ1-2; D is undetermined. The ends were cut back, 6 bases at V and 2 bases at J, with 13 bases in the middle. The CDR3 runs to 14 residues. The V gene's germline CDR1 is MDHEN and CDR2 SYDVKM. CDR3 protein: CASSVQPENYGYTF. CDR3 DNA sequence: TGTGCCAGCAGCGTACAGCCTGAGAACTATGGCTACACCTTC.

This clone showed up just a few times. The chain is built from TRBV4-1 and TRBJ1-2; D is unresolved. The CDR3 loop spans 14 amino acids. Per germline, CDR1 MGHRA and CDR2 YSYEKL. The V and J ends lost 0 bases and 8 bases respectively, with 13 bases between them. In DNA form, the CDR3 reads TGCGCCAGCAGCCAAGATACCCAGTTTTGGGGCTACACCTTC. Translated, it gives CASSQDTQFWGYTF.

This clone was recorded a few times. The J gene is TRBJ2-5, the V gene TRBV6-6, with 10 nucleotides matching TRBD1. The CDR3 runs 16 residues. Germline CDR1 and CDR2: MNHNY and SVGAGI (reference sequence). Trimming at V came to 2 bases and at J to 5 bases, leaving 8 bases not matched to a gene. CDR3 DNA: TGTGCCAGCAGTTACGGTCCGGGACAGGGGAGTGAGACCCAGTACTTC. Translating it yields CASSYGPGQGSETQYF.

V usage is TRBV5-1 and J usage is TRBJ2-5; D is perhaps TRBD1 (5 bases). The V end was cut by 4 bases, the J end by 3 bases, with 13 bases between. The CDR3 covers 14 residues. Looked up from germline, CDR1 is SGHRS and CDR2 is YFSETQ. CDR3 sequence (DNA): TGCGCCAGCAGCGGGGCCGGCGGCGAAGAGACCCAGTACTTC. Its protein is CASSGAGGEETQYF.

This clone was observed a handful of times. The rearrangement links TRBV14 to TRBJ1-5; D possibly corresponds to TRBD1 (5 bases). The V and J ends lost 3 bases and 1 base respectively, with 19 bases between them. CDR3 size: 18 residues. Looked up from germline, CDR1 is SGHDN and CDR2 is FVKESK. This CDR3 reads CASSQRQIRGLSNQPQHF. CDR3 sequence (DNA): TGTGCCAGCAGCCAGCGACAAATTAGGGGCCTGAGCAATCAGCCCCAGCATTTT.

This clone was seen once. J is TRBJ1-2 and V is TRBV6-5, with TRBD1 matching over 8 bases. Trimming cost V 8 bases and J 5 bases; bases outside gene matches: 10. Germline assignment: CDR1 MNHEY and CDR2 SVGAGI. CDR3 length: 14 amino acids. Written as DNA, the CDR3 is TGTGCCAGCGGGGTCCCTGGACAGGGATATGGCTACACCTTC. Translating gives CASGVPGQGYGYTF.

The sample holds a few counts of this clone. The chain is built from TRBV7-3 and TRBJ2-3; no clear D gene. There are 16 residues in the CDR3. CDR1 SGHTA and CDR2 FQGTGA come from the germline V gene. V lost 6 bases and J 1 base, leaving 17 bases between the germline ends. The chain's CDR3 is CASSSDRNRGTDTQYF. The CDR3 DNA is TGTGCCAGCAGTTCCGACCGTAATCGGGGCACAGATACGCAGTATTTT.

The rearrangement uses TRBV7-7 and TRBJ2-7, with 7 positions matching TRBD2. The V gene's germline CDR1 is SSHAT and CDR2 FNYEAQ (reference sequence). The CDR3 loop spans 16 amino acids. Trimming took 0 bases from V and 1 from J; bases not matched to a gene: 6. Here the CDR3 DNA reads TGTGCCAGCAGCTTAGCTGCTAGCGGTGATTCCTACGAGCAGTACTTC. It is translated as CASSLAASGDSYEQYF.

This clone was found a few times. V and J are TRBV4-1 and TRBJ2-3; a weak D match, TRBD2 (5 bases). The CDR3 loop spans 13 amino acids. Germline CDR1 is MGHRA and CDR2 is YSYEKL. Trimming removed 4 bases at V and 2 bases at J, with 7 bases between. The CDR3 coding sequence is TGCGCCAGCAGCCGAGGGCACACAGATACGCAGTATTTT. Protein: CASSRGHTDTQYF.

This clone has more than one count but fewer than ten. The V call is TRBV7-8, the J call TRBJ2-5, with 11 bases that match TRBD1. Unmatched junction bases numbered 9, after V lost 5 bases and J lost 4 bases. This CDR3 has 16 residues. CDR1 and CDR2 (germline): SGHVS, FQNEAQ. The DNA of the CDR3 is TGTGCCAGCAGCCCTCTCCGGACAGGGGGCAGAGAGACCCAGTACTTC. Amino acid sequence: CASSPLRTGGRETQYF. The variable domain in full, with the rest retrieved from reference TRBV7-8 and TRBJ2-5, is GAGVSQSPRYKVAKRGQDVALRCDPISGHVSLFWYQQALGQGPEFLTYFQNEAQLDKSGLPSDRFFAERPEGSVSTLKIQRTQQEDSAVYLCASSPLRTGGRETQYFGPGTRLLVL.

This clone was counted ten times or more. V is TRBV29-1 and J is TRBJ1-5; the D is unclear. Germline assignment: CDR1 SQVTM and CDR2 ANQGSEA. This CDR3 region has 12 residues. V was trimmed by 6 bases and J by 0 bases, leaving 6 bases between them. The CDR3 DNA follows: TGCAGCGTCGGTTATAGCAATCAGCCCCAGCATTTT. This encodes CSVGYSNQPQHF.

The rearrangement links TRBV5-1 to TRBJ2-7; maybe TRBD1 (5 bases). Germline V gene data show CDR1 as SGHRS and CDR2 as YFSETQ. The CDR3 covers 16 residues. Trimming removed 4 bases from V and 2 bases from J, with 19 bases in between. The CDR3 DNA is TGCGCCAGCAGCCTCACAGGTCTCTCCTTGACCTACGAGCAGTACTTC. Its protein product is CASSLTGLSLTYEQYF.

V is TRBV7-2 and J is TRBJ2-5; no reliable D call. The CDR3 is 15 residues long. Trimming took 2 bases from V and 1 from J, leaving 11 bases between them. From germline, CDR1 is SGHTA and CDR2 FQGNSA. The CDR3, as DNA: TGTGCCAGCAGCTTAAATGGCCAGATCCAAGAGACCCAGTACTTC. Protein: CASSLNGQIQETQYF.

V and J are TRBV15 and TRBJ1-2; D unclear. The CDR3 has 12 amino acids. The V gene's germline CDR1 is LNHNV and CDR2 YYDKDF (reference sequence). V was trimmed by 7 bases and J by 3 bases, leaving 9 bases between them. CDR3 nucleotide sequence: TGTGCCACCACCAGCCGAGACTATGGCTACACCTTC. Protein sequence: CATTSRDYGYTF.

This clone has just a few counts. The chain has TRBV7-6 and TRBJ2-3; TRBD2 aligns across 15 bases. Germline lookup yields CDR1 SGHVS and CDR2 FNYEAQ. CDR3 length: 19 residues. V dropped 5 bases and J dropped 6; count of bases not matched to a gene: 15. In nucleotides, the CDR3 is TGTGCCAGCAGCCTACCGGGACTAGCGGGGGGTATGGGACAGGATACGCAGTATTTT. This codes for CASSLPGLAGGMGQDTQYF.

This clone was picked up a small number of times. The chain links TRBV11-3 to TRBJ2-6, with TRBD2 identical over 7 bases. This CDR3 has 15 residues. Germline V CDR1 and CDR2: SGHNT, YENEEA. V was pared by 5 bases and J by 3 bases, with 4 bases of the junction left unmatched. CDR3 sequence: CASSPREGGANVLTF. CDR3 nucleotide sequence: TGTGCCAGCAGCCCGAGGGAGGGTGGGGCCAACGTCCTGACTTTC.

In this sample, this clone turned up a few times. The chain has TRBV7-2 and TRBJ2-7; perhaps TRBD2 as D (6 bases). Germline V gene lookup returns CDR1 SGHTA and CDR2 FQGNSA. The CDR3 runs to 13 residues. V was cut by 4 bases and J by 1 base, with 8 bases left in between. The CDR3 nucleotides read TGTGCCAGCAGCTACGGGAGATCCTACGAGCAGTACTTC. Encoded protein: CASSYGRSYEQYF.